The clone carrying this T cell receptor (beta chain) was seen just once. What it binds is unknown. Repertoires were generated with immunoSEQ multiplex PCR, while TCRdb's copy carries only in-frame clones and drops some. The sample lists approximately 66,000 clones; around 84% were seen once. This record belongs to a study of OX40 agonist ivuxolimab in advanced cancers. In the study overall: Patients received intravenous ivuxolimab every 2 weeks at 0.01 to 10 mg/kg. Study observations and caveats: Undetermined was the antigen specificity of the expanded peripheral T cells.

The ends were cut back, 6 bases at V and 0 bases at J, with 12 bases in the middle. The CDR3 is 14 residues long. CDR1 SGHNT and CDR2 YYREEE come from the germline V gene (reference sequence). This material consisted of CD4+ or CD8+ T cells sorted from blood, taken in a trial of the OX40 agonist ivuxolimab. The clonotype originates from an adult with an advanced solid tumor such as melanoma, head and neck, liver or kidney cancer. V and J are TRBV5-4 and TRBJ1-2; D is ambiguous. This CDR3 reads CASTKDGSNYGYTF. The CDR3 DNA follows: TGTGCCAGCACCAAAGACGGGTCTAACTATGGCTACACCTTC. Variable domain in full (rest from reference TRBV5-4 and TRBJ1-2): ETGVTQSPTHLIKTRGQQVTLRCSSQSGHNTVSWYQQALGQGPQFIFQYYREEENGRGNFPPRFSGLQFPNYSSELNVNALELDDSALYLCASTKDGSNYGYTFGSGTRLTVV.